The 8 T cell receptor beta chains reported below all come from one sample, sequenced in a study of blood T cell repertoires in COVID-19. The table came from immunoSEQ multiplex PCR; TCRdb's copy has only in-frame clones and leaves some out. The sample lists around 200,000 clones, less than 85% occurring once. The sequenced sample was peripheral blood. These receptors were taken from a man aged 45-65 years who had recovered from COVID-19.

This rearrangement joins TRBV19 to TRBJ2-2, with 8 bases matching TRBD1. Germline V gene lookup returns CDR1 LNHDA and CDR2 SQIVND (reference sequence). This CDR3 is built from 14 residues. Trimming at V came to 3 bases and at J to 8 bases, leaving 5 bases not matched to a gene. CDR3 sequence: CASSMDRAAGELFF. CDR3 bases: TGTGCCAGTAGTATGGACAGGGCGGCGGGGGAGCTGTTTTTT. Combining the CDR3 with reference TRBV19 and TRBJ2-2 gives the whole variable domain DGGITQSPKYLFRKEGQNVTLSCEQNLNHDAMYWYRQDPGQGLRLIYYSQIVNDFQKGDIAEGYSVSREKKESFPLTVTSAQKNPTAFYLCASSMDRAAGELFFGEGSRLTVL.

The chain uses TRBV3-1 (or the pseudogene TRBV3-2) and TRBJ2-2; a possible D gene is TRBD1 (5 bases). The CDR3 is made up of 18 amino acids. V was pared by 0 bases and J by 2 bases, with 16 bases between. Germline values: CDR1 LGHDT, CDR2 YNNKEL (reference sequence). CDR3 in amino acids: CASSQDLPGPTNTGELFF. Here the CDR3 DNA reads TGTGCCAGCAGCCAAGATCTTCCAGGGCCAACCAACACCGGGGAGCTGTTTTTT.

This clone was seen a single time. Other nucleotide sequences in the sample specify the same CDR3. The CDR3 coding sequence is TGTGCCAGCAGTTTAAAGGGAGATCAGCCCCAGCATTTT. It is translated as CASSLKGDQPQHF. The chain combines TRBV12-3 or TRBV12-4 with TRBJ1-5; no clear D gene. Trimming removed 2 bases at V and 5 bases at J, with 7 bases between. This CDR3 has 13 residues.

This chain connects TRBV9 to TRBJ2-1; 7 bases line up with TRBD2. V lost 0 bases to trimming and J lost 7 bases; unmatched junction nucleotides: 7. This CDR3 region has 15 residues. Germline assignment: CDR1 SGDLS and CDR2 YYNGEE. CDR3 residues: CASSVGGSNINEQFF. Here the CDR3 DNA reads TGTGCCAGCAGCGTAGGCGGGAGTAATATTAATGAGCAGTTCTTC.

CDR3 in amino acids: CASRKQGNSGNTIYF. CDR3 nucleotide sequence: TGTGCCAGCAGAAAACAGGGAAACTCTGGAAACACCATATATTTT. The chain uses TRBV28 and TRBJ1-3, with D maybe TRBD1 (6 bases). The V end was cut by 6 bases, the J end by 0 bases, with 12 bases between. Germline V gives CDR1 MDHEN, CDR2 SYDVKM. The CDR3 consists of 15 residues.

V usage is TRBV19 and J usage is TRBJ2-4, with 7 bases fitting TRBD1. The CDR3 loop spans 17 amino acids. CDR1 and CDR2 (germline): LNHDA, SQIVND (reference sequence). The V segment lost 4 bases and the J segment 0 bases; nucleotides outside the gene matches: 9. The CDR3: CASSSDRANLAKNIQYF. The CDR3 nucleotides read TGTGCCAGTAGTAGCGACAGGGCCAACCTAGCCAAAAACATTCAGTACTTC.

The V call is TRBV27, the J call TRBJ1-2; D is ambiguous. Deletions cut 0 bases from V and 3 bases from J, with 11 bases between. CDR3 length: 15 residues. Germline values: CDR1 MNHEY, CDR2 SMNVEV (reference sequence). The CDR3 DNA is TGTGCCAGCAGTTTATCGAGACCAGACTACTATGGCTACACCTTC. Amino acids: CASSLSRPDYYGYTF.

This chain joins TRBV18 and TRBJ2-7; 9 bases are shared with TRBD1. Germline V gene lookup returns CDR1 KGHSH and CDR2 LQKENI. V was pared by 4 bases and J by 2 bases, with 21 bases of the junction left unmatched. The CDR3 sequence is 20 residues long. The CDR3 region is CASSRDRDRVEQPFTYEQYF. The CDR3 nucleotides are TGTGCCAGCTCACGAGACCGGGACAGGGTGGAACAGCCGTTTACCTACGAGCAGTACTTC. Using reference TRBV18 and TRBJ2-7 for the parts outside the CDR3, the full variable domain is NAGVMQNPRHLVRRRGQEARLRCSPMKGHSHVYWYRQLPEEGLKFMVYLQKENIIDESGMPKERFSAEFPKEGPSILRIQQVVRGDSAAYFCASSRDRDRVEQPFTYEQYFGPGTRLTVT.